The TCR beta chain under discussion was sequenced for a study of glioma-infiltrating T cells (TCRdb year 2016). Turning to the overall study: TCR alpha- and beta-chain repertoires were sequenced from glioma tissue, non-neoplastic brain tissue and matched peripheral blood mononuclear cells. To gauge divergence between tissue and blood T-cell populations, every tissue-infiltrating repertoire was compared against the peripheral blood repertoire from the same patient. The paired cohort comprised three low-grade glioma patients, eight primary glioblastoma patients and three non-glioma patients contributing non-neoplastic brain tissue.

Overall results and qualifications from the work: In non-neoplastic patients, VJ-independent divergence between tissue and blood fell below expectation, whereas in all gliomas, and especially in low-grade gliomas, the divergence rose above expectation. Tissue and blood shared very few CDR3 sequences, a result attributed to high CDR3 diversity and limited sampling. The group comparisons were based on small numbers of patients: three non-neoplastic, three low-grade glioma and several glioblastoma patients.

TCR alpha and beta CDR3 regions were amplified with the iRepertoire nested amplicon-rescue multiplex PCR (arm-PCR) platform from RNA. The input for one-step reverse transcription and amplification was roughly 85-400 ng of tissue mRNA or PBMC total RNA. Following bead purification, Illumina adapters were added through a secondary multiplex PCR, and the libraries were then gel-purified between 200 and 400 bp. Internal 6-nucleotide barcodes were carried by the libraries and were used for demultiplexing. Sequencing of the libraries was done on an Illumina MiSeq using 2x220 or 2x250 nucleotide paired-end reads. Turning to the authors' computational methods: Paired reads were merged using FLASH 1.2.11 and were aligned to the GRCh37 human genome using BWA-MEM, after which TRA and TRB reads were extracted. V and J assignment used an IMGT-derived reference of cassette sequences and CDR3 motifs that included pseudogenes. Three-frame translation of reads was performed, and productive CDR3s were defined as those with a C...FGXG motif and no stop codons. Unique combinations of V-J cassette pair and CDR3 amino acid sequence were defined as clonotypes. Reads were filtered by Hamming distance, with the threshold set by the sequence error rate of each sample in mapped regions. The public reads were reanalyzed by TCRdb: fastp trimming at Q25, MiXCR alignment, in-frame beta chains only. Here each entry gathers all rows of one CDR3 protein and keeps the most common genes and DNA. In this record, the V and J calls reflect TCRdb's handling and not the investigators' own analysis. For this sample there are 100,000 to 150,000 distinct CDR3 sequences; under 25% appear just once. Jointly, the top ten make up around a quarter of the sample.

V and J lose 6 bases and 8 bases, and a span of 17 bases separates them. CDR3 length: 13 amino acids, cysteine to phenylalanine. Of the read, only the CDR3 DNA is kept; its 39 bases are in frame from base 1. Sequences SQVTM (CDR1) and ANQGSEA (CDR2) are obtained from the germline V gene. A remark on this clonotype: Its specific antigen is unknown. No per-base quality is available; no much larger clone lies one base away.

The clonotype comes from a human donor with low-grade glioma or glioblastoma, undergoing nonglioma brain surgery, or in good health (not recorded which). The material sequenced was glioma tissue, nonneoplastic brain tissue, or PBMCs (not recorded which). This sequence uses TRBV29-1 and TRBJ2-1; the D region possibly corresponds to TRBD2 (6 bases align). The CDR3 protein sequence reads: CSVRTTLGYEQFF. The DNA sequence is given as TGCAGCGTAAGGACTACTTTGGGTTATGAGCAGTTCTTC.